This T cell receptor (beta chain) is drawn from a study of beta chain features in type 1 diabetes. One heparinised draw of blood, averaging roughly 110 mL, came from each donor. Without exception, sorted populations had purity beyond 95%. There are many counts of this clone. Its cognate antigen is unknown. This CDR3 is built from 11 residues. Per germline, CDR1 SNHLY and CDR2 FYNNEI. V was shortened by 5 bases and J by 13 bases, with 13 bases between the two germline ends. Overall study findings and caveats: VDJ junctions sequenced from type 1 diabetes patients showed fewer insertions and more deletions.

Every bit of the isolated RNA underwent reverse transcription, so sequencing read expressed TCRB transcripts. Some clones are missing from TCRdb's copy, which holds only in-frame ones; the method was immunoSEQ multiplex PCR. The profile shows hundreds of thousands of clones, 14% of them singletons. The receptor was isolated from a man in his thirties or forties in good health. The sample was central memory CD4+ T cells from blood. The chain joins TRBV2 to TRBJ2-3, with a weak D call TRBD2 (5 bases). CDR3 loop: CASSSGMRKYF. The CDR3 DNA is TGTGCCAGCAGTTCCGGGATGAGAAAGTATTTT.